A selection of T cell receptor beta chains follows, all from one sample in a study of identical twins. Each CDR3 protein gets one entry after TCRdb re-called the 5' RACE reads with MiXCR. The sample consists of 750,000 to 950,000 distinct CDR3 sequences, roughly 12% of them appearing once. This sample also appeared in a second study, on yellow fever vaccine responses in identical twins.

Sequencing used PBMCs. All receptors come from a young woman in good health. The CDR3 runs from the conserved cysteine through the conserved F or W. D genes are given only for firm matches. Only some rows state a clone size, as once, few, many or a class for expanded clones.

size	V	J	D	DNA	CDR3
many	TRBV24-1	TRBJ2-2	-	TGTGCCACCAGTGACTTCACCGGGGAGCTGTTTTTT	CATSDFTGELFF
few	TRBV24-1	TRBJ2-7	-	TGTGCCACCAGTGATCCCGGGACACCCTACGAGCAGTACTTC	CATSDPGTPYEQYF
-	TRBV25-1	TRBJ2-5	TRBD1	TGTGCCAGCGCCGGACAGGGAGAGACCCAGTACTTC	CASAGQGETQYF
-	TRBV7-8	TRBJ2-2	-	TGTGCCAGCAGCCCTGGTTCGGGGCGGACCGGGGAGCTGTTTTTT	CASSPGSGRTGELFF
-	TRBV27	TRBJ2-1	-	TGTGCCAGCAGTTTCCGGGACCTTTACAATGAGCAGTTCTTC	CASSFRDLYNEQFF
many	TRBV20-1	TRBJ1-2	-	TGCAGTGCTAGAGATCAAATAGGCAGCCCGAACTATGGCTACACCTTC	CSARDQIGSPNYGYTF
few	TRBV4-1	TRBJ1-1	-	TGCGCCAGCAGCCAAGTTCCGGCAAACACTGAAGCTTTCTTT	CASSQVPANTEAFF
-	TRBV7-2	TRBJ2-3	TRBD2	TGTGCCAGCAGCTTAAGCGGGGCTAGCGGGAGGGCGGGAGATACGCAGTATTTT	CASSLSGASGRAGDTQYF
few	TRBV18	TRBJ1-1	TRBD1	TGTGCCAGCTCACCAGCTGGGGGACAGTTGAACACTGAAGCTTTCTTT	CASSPAGGQLNTEAFF
few	TRBV29-1	TRBJ2-3	TRBD2	TGCAGCGCCGGGACTAGAAACACAGATACGCAGTATTTT	CSAGTRNTDTQYF
few	TRBV7-3	TRBJ2-3	-	TGTGCCAGCAGCTTAGCCGTAGTAGGGGAAGATACGCAGTATTTT	CASSLAVVGEDTQYF
few	TRBV9	TRBJ2-7	TRBD1	TGTGCCAGCAGCAAAGGGACAGGGGACCACTACGAGCAGTACTTC	CASSKGTGDHYEQYF
few	TRBV12-3/TRBV12-4	TRBJ1-6	TRBD1	TGTGCCAGCAGTGCAGACAGGGGTTCTTATAATTCACCCCTCCACTTT	CASSADRGSYNSPLHF
-	TRBV20-1	TRBJ2-7	TRBD2	TGCAGTGCTACAGACCGGGACTACAGCTCCTACGAGCAGTACTTC	CSATDRDYSSYEQYF
-	TRBV20-1	TRBJ2-2	-	TGCAGTGCTAGGGAAACTACCGTTGTGACCGGGGAGCTGTTTTTT	CSARETTVVTGELFF
-	TRBV5-1	TRBJ2-3	TRBD2	TGCGCCAGCAGCAAGAAGATAGCTGCGGGGGGTGGGGATACGCAGTATTTT	CASSKKIAAGGGDTQYF
few	TRBV7-2	TRBJ2-1	-	TGTGCCAGCAGCTTTGTGGGGGAAACTAGCTTAGCGGTCCGTAGCTCCTACAATGAGCAGTTCTTC	CASSFVGETSLAVRSSYNEQFF
few	TRBV5-1	TRBJ1-3	-	TGCGCCAGCAATCAGGGGACGACTGGAAACACCATATATTTT	CASNQGTTGNTIYF
-	TRBV7-2	TRBJ2-1	TRBD2	TGTGCCAGCAGCTTAATAGGGAGGGGCGGGAGGGATAGTGAGCAGTTCTTC	CASSLIGRGGRDSEQFF
few	TRBV6-5	TRBJ2-2	TRBD1	TGTGCCAGCAGTTACACAGGGGCAAACACCGGGGAGCTGTTTTTT	CASSYTGANTGELFF
once	TRBV12-3/TRBV12-4	TRBJ1-2	-	TGTGCCAGCAGTTCCGGGTATTGGACAGCGCCTTCTGAGGGCTATGGCTACACCTTC	CASSSGYWTAPSEGYGYTF
-	TRBV7-9	TRBJ2-5	-	TGTGCCAGCAGCTTTATACAGTACCAAGAGACCCAGTACTTC	CASSFIQYQETQYF
-	TRBV4-1	TRBJ2-5	TRBD1	TGCGCCAGCAGCCGAGGGGACAGGCAGTACCGAGGAGAGACCCAGTACTTC	CASSRGDRQYRGETQYF
few	TRBV19	TRBJ1-5	-	TGTGCCAGTAGTATTTACCCCTATTGGGCCCAGCATTTT	CASSIYPYWAQHF
many	TRBV12-3/TRBV12-4	TRBJ1-2	-	TGTGCCAGCAGCCAGACATTCGCTAACTATGGCTACACCTTC	CASSQTFANYGYTF
-	TRBV5-1	TRBJ2-1	-	TGCGCCAGCAGCTTCGACGCGAGCTCCTACAATGAGCAGTTCTTC	CASSFDASSYNEQFF
-	TRBV9	TRBJ2-3	TRBD1	TGTGCTACCAGCGTCTCATCTCGGGACAGGGTCACAGATACGCAGTATTTT	CATSVSSRDRVTDTQYF
many	TRBV12-3/TRBV12-4	TRBJ2-2	-	TGTGCCAGCAGCCAAACAGGTCTCGGGGAGCTGTTTTTT	CASSQTGLGELFF
many	TRBV7-9	TRBJ1-1	-	TGTGCCAGCAGTTTAGGACAGCTGAACACTGAAGCTTTCTTT	CASSLGQLNTEAFF
few	TRBV5-1	TRBJ2-1	TRBD2	TGCGCCAGCAGCTTGACTAGCGGGAGGGCCCTCTCCTACAATGAGCAGTTCTTC	CASSLTSGRALSYNEQFF
-	TRBV12-3/TRBV12-4	TRBJ2-3	-	TGTGCCAGCAGTTTTATGCCGGGCACAGATACGCAGTATTTT	CASSFMPGTDTQYF
few	TRBV20-1	TRBJ2-3	-	TGCAGTGCTAGTTACCTAGCGACTAACACAGATACGCAGTATTTT	CSASYLATNTDTQYF
-	TRBV15	TRBJ2-1	TRBD2	TGTGCCACCAGCATTGGGACTATCGGGAACAATGAGCAGTTCTTC	CATSIGTIGNNEQFF
-	TRBV11-1	TRBJ2-3	TRBD2	TGTGCCAGCAGCGTCGATTTTCCGCGGGAGGGTGGTAGCACAGATACGCAGTATTTT	CASSVDFPREGGSTDTQYF
few	TRBV29-1	TRBJ2-5	-	TGCAGCACGGACGGCATAACCCAAGAGACCCAGTACTTC	CSTDGITQETQYF
few	TRBV5-5	TRBJ2-1	-	TGTGCCAGCAGCTTGGAACAGGGTAGCAATGAGCAGTTCTTC	CASSLEQGSNEQFF
-	TRBV20-1	TRBJ1-1	-	TGCAGTGCTAGTTCTTTGCGTGCAGGAAACACTGAAGCTTTCTTT	CSASSLRAGNTEAFF
few	TRBV19	TRBJ1-1	-	TGTGCCAGTAGTATGGCACTGAACACTGAAGCTTTCTTT	CASSMALNTEAFF
-	TRBV5-1	TRBJ1-2	-	TGCGCCAGCAGGCCGGACAGCCATAACTATGGCTACACCTTC	CASRPDSHNYGYTF
many	TRBV12-3/TRBV12-4	TRBJ1-2	-	TGTGCCAGCAGCTCCAACAGCTATGGCTACACCTTC	CASSSNSYGYTF
-	TRBV7-3	TRBJ2-1	TRBD2	TGTGCCAGCAGCTTAAGGGGGGGTGATGAGCAGTTCTTC	CASSLRGGDEQFF
-	TRBV7-9	TRBJ2-7	TRBD1	TGTGCCAGCAGCTTAACCCCACGAGACAGGGTACACGAGCAGTACTTC	CASSLTPRDRVHEQYF
few	TRBV27	TRBJ2-1	TRBD2	TGTGCCAGCAGGGAAGCGGGAGGGTCGTTCTTC	CASREAGGSFF
-	TRBV24-1	TRBJ2-3	-	TGTGCCACCAGTGATTTATTCGGGAGTTGGGATACGCAGTATTTT	CATSDLFGSWDTQYF